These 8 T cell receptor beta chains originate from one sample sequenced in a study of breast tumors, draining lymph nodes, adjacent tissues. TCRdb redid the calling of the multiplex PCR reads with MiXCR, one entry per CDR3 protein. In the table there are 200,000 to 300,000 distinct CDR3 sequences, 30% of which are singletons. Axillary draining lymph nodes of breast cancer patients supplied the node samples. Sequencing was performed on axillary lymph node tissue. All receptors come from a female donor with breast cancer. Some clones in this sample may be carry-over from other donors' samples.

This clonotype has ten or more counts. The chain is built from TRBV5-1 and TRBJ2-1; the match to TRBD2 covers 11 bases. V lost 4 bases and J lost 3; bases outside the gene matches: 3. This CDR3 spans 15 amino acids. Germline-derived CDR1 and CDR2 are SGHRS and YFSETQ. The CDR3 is CASSQGLADYNEQFF. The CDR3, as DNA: TGCGCCAGCAGCCAGGGACTAGCGGACTACAATGAGCAGTTCTTC.

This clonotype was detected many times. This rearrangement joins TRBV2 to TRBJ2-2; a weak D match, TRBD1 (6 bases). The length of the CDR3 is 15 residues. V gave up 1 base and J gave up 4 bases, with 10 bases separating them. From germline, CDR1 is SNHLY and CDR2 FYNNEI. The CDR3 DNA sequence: TGTGCCAGCAGTGAAGAAGGGGGAAGCACCGGGGAGCTGTTTTTT. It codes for CASSEEGGSTGELFF. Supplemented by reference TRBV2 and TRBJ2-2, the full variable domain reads EPEVTQTPSHQVTQMGQEVILRCVPISNHLYFYWYRQILGQKVEFLVSFYNNEISEKSEIFDDQFSVERPDGSNFTLKIRSTKLEDSAMYFCASSEEGGSTGELFFGEGSRLTVL.

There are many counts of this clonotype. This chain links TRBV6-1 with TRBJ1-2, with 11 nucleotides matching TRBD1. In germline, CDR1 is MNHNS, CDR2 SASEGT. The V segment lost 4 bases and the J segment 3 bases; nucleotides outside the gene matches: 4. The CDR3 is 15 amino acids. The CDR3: CASSVGTGGHYGYTF. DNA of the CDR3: TGTGCCAGCAGTGTCGGGACAGGGGGACACTATGGCTACACCTTC.

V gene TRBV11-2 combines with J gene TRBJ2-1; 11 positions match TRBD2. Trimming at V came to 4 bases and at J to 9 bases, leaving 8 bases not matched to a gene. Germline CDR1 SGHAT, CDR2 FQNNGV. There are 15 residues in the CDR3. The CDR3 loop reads CASSSLGLAVREQFF. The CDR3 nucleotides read TGTGCCAGCAGCTCTCTGGGACTAGCGGTTCGTGAGCAGTTCTTC.

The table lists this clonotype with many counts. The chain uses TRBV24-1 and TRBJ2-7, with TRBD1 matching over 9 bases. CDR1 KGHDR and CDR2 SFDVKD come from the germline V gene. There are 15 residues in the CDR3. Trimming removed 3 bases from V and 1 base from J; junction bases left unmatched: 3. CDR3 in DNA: TGTGCCACCAGTGATGGGACAGGGACTTCCTACGAGCAGTACTTC. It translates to CATSDGTGTSYEQYF.

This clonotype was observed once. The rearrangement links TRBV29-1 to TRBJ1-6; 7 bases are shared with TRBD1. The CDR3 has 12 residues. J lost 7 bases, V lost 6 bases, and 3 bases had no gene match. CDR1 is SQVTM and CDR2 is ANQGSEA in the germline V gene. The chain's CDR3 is CSVGTANSPLHF. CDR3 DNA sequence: TGCAGCGTAGGGACAGCAAATTCACCCCTCCACTTT. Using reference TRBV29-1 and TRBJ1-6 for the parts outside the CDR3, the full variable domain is SAVISQKPSRDICQRGTSLTIQCQVDSQVTMMFWYRQQPGQSLTLIATANQGSEATYESGFVIDKFPISRPNLTFSTLTVSNMSPEDSSIYLCSVGTANSPLHFGNGTRLTVT.

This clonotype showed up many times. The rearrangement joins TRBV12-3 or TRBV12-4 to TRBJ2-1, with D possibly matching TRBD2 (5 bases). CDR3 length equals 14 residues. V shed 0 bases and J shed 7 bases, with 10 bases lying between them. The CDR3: CASSLAGELNEQFF. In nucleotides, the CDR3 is TGTGCCAGCAGTTTAGCGGGAGAGTTAAATGAGCAGTTCTTC.

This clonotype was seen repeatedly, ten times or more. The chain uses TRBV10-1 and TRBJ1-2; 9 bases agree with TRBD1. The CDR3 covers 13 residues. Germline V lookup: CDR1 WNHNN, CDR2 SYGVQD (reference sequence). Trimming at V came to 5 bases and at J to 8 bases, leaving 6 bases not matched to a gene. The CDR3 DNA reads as TGCGCCAGCAGTACGGGACAGGGAGGGGGCTACACCTTC. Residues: CASSTGQGGGYTF.